This TCR beta chain was captured by sequencing in a study of neurological immune-mediated disorders. The study, taken as a whole, reports: There were no CDR3 amino acid sequences shared by expanded clones across subjects, a result suggesting private repertoires in all groups.

V was shortened by 8 bases and J by 3 bases, with 11 bases between the two germline ends. Germline V gives CDR1 DFQATT, CDR2 SNEGSKA (reference sequence). This CDR3 is 12 amino acids long. From the 5' RACE reads, TCRdb called clonotypes with MiXCR, one entry per CDR3 protein. The data hold tens of thousands of distinct CDR3 sequences, with 3.7% observed a single time. This clonotype was recorded at least ten times. Antigen unknown. This clonotype was sampled from a woman in her forties or fifties with multiple sclerosis. The rearrangement uses TRBV20-1 and TRBJ1-3; D may be TRBD1 (6 bases). Sequenced input: PBMCs. CDR3 loop: CSIVRGGNTIYF. CDR3 nucleotide sequence: TGCAGTATAGTCAGGGGTGGAAACACCATATATTTT.